Presented here are 27 T cell receptor beta chains from one specimen sequenced in a study of cytomegalovirus exposure and HLA in healthy donors. Researchers ran the PCR with 60 Vbeta and 13 Jbeta primers. Sequenced by immunoSEQ multiplex PCR; TCRdb stores in-frame clones only, minus some. The sample has around 120,000 clones, approximately 80% seen once. The source material was PBMCs. The source is a woman between 35 and 50 years old in good health and CMV-seronegative.

The rearrangement links TRBV7-6 to TRBJ2-2; 7 bases align to TRBD2. Germline values: CDR1 SGHVS, CDR2 FNYEAQ. The V and J ends lost 6 bases and 5 bases, in that order; junction bases with no gene match: 6. CDR3 length equals 14 residues. CDR3 DNA sequence: TGTGCCAGCAGTTGGAGGGAGGGGACCGGGGAGCTGTTTTTT. Its protein is CASSWREGTGELFF.

The CDR3 reads CASSLRTENGYTF. The DNA for the CDR3 is TGTGCCAGCAGCTTGCGGACAGAAAATGGCTACACCTTC. The chain recombines TRBV5-8 with TRBJ1-2; D perhaps matches TRBD1 (6 bases). This CDR3 has 13 residues. V was clipped by 1 base and J by 6 bases, with 10 bases between them. Germline assignment: CDR1 SGHTS and CDR2 YDEGEE.

A single count supports this clone. The CDR3 region has the DNA TGTGCCAGCAGCTCCACGGGACAGCAATATAATTCACCCCTCCACTTT. It codes for CASSSTGQQYNSPLHF. The chain uses TRBV7-9 and TRBJ1-6, with 7 bases identical to TRBD1. This CDR3 region has 16 residues. Trimming took 4 bases from V and 4 from J; bases not matched to a gene: 7. Germline values: CDR1 SEHNR, CDR2 FQNEAQ (reference sequence).

V is TRBV11-2 and J is TRBJ1-1, with 7 bases matching TRBD1. The V gene's germline CDR1 is SGHAT and CDR2 FQNNGV. There are 14 residues in the CDR3. V shed 2 bases and J 5 bases; nucleotides not matched to a gene: 5. The CDR3: CASSLLTGETEAFF. The CDR3 coding sequence is TGTGCCAGCAGCTTACTTACAGGGGAAACTGAAGCTTTCTTT.

This chain joins TRBV6-5 and TRBJ2-5; possible D gene TRBD2, 6 bases. This CDR3 has 13 amino acids. Trimming took off 8 bases at V and 4 bases at J, with 14 bases between the two ends. Germline V lookup: CDR1 MNHEY, CDR2 SVGAGI. CDR3 region: CASRGTLRETQYF. The CDR3 DNA is TGTGCCAGCCGGGGGACGTTGCGAGAGACCCAGTACTTC.

The V and J genes are TRBV5-6 and TRBJ2-2; D may be TRBD1 (5 bases). Trimming stripped 4 bases from V and 9 bases from J, with 13 bases between. The germline gives CDR1 SGHDT, CDR2 YYEEEE. CDR3 length: 13 residues. This chain's CDR3 is CASSPKGYRELFF. The CDR3 DNA reads as TGTGCCAGCAGCCCGAAGGGGTACCGGGAGCTGTTTTTT.

V is TRBV2 and J is TRBJ1-4; 8 bases are a match to TRBD1. Per germline, CDR1 SNHLY and CDR2 FYNNEI. The CDR3 is made up of 14 amino acids. V shed 4 bases and J 7 bases; nucleotides not matched to a gene: 5. The CDR3 loop reads CASSVGQVGEKLFF. In DNA form, the CDR3 reads TGTGCCAGCAGTGTGGGACAGGTTGGTGAAAAACTGTTTTTT.

This clone was detected only once. The rearrangement uses TRBV5-4 and TRBJ2-5; D gene ambiguous. The end of the DNA fits TRBJ2-7 better, so the J call may be wrong. The CDR3 runs 12 residues. CDR1 is SGHNT, CDR2 YYREEE, per germline (reference sequence). CDR3 amino acids: CASSLDSREQYF. The DNA for the CDR3 is TGTGCCAGCAGCTTGGATAGCCGCGAGCAGTACTTC.

To note about this clone: The conserved phenylalanine or tryptophan is not found at the CDR3 terminus, so this likely reflects a read error. This chain uses TRBV5-5 with TRBJ2-7, with 7 bases aligning to TRBD1. Germline V gene sequence: CDR1 SGHKS, CDR2 YYEKEE (reference sequence). V lost 3 bases and J lost 1; bases outside the gene matches: 7. The CDR3 is 15 residues long. The DNA for the CDR3 is TGTGCCAGCAGCTGGTACAGGGGTCCGTCCTACGAGCAGTACCTC. Protein product: CASSWYRGPSYEQYL.

In DNA, the CDR3 is TGTGCCATCAATTCCGGCGGGGGAGCCACAGATACGCAGTATTTT. Protein: CAINSGGGATDTQYF. The chain carries TRBV7-9 and TRBJ2-3; 7 positions agree with TRBD2. CDR3 length equals 15 residues. Looked up from germline, CDR1 is SEHNR and CDR2 is FQNEAQ (reference sequence). Unmatched junction bases numbered 12, after V lost 10 bases and J lost 2 bases.

The chain links TRBV28 to TRBJ2-1; 9 bases are shared with TRBD2. In germline, CDR1 is MDHEN, CDR2 SYDVKM. This CDR3 is built from 15 residues. V dropped 5 bases and J dropped 4; count of bases not matched to a gene: 6. The DNA for the CDR3 is TGTGCCAGCAGTCTAAGCGGGGGGTTTTACAATGAGCAGTTCTTC. This gives the protein CASSLSGGFYNEQFF.

The V and J genes are TRBV18 and TRBJ2-7, with 9 bases aligning to TRBD1. CDR1 and CDR2 (germline): KGHSH, LQKENI. J lost 2 bases, V lost 4 bases, and 3 bases had no gene match. CDR3 size: 14 residues. CDR3 amino acids: CASSLGTGPYEQYF. CDR3 bases: TGTGCCAGCTCACTCGGGACAGGGCCCTACGAGCAGTACTTC.

This clone was seen once. This sequence joins TRBV30 and TRBJ2-7, with TRBD1 identical over 8 bases. With V trimmed by 3 bases and J by 2 bases, 9 bases remained unmatched. The CDR3 consists of 15 residues. Germline V lookup: CDR1 GTSNPN, CDR2 SVGIG (reference sequence). The CDR3 DNA sequence: TGTGCCTGGAGCGCCCCGACAGGGGCTCCCTACGAGCAGTACTTC. This sequence encodes CAWSAPTGAPYEQYF.

In this sample, this clone turned up a few times. The V gene is TRBV19, the J gene TRBJ2-3, with a weak D call TRBD1 (6 bases). V was trimmed by 7 bases and J by 1 base, leaving 9 bases between them. Per germline, CDR1 LNHDA and CDR2 SQIVND (reference sequence). The length of the CDR3 is 13 residues. This CDR3 is CASTAGGTDTQYF. The CDR3 nucleotides read TGTGCCAGTACCGCAGGGGGCACAGATACGCAGTATTTT.

Comment on this clone: One end of the junction does not line up with germline, which may come from a read error. The chain links TRBV7-3 to TRBJ2-6, with a weak D call TRBD1 (5 bases). Germline V gene sequence: CDR1 SGHTA, CDR2 FQGTGA. The CDR3 has 16 amino acids. The CDR3 spells CASSPWGGSGANGLTF. CDR3 DNA sequence: TGTGCCAGCAGCCCTTGGGGTGGCTCTGGGGCCAACGGCCTGACTTTC.

The genes are TRBV6-4 and TRBJ1-6, with 9 bases identical to TRBD1. The J segment lost 6 bases and the V segment lost 0 bases, leaving 0 bases of the junction unmatched. This CDR3 has 15 residues. Germline V CDR1 and CDR2: MRHNA, SNTAGT. The CDR3 loop is CASSDSTGGNSPLHF. CDR3 DNA sequence: TGTGCCAGCAGTGACTCGACAGGGGGTAATTCACCCCTCCACTTT.

This chain links TRBV7-9 with TRBJ1-6, with a weak D call TRBD1 (5 bases). The V end was cut by 4 bases, the J end by 10 bases, with 11 bases between. The CDR3 sequence is 13 residues long. CDR1 and CDR2 (germline): SEHNR, FQNEAQ (reference sequence). CDR3 amino acids: CASSSPGVSPLHF. The CDR3 nucleotides read TGTGCCAGCAGCTCCCCGGGGGTATCACCCCTCCACTTT.

V gene TRBV30 combines with J gene TRBJ2-3; 9 bases are a match to TRBD2. CDR3 size: 16 residues. Trimming took 0 bases from V and 0 from J; bases not matched to a gene: 4. Looked up from germline, CDR1 is GTSNPN and CDR2 is SVGIG (reference sequence). CDR3 sequence reads: CAWSVVAGGSTDTQYF. In DNA, the CDR3 is TGTGCCTGGAGTGTAGTTGCGGGGGGGAGCACAGATACGCAGTATTTT.

The chain combines TRBV29-1 with TRBJ2-1; the D is unclear. CDR1 is SQVTM, CDR2 ANQGSEA, per germline. With 8 bases removed from V and 0 bases from J, the gap between germline ends came to 8 bases. This CDR3 has 12 amino acids. The CDR3 sequence is CSSQDSYNEQFF. The CDR3 nucleotides are TGCAGCTCGCAGGACTCCTACAATGAGCAGTTCTTC.

This chain uses TRBV30 with TRBJ2-1, with a possible D match to TRBD1 (6 bases). Germline V lookup: CDR1 GTSNPN, CDR2 SVGIG (reference sequence). Trimming left V 8 bases short and J 3 bases short, with 17 bases between. This CDR3 contains 14 residues. CDR3 amino acids: CAVDPGHIYNEQFF. CDR3 nucleotides: TGTGCCGTCGATCCGGGACATATCTACAATGAGCAGTTCTTC.

The chain combines TRBV2 with TRBJ1-1, with 11 bases aligning to TRBD1. After removal of 7 bases from V and 3 bases from J, the junction contained 4 bases not matched to a gene. The CDR3 extends over 14 amino acids. Germline CDR1 reads SNHLY; CDR2 reads FYNNEI. CDR3 amino acids: CASTPGQGDTEAFF. The CDR3 DNA is TGTGCCAGCACCCCGGGACAGGGGGACACTGAAGCTTTCTTT.

This clone turned up a few times. The V call is TRBV5-1, the J call TRBJ2-5; 7 bases line up with TRBD2. Germline V gene lookup returns CDR1 SGHRS and CDR2 YFSETQ. The CDR3 runs to 14 residues. V shed 3 bases and J 5 bases; nucleotides not matched to a gene: 7. The CDR3 coding sequence is TGCGCCAGCAGCTCCAGGGAGGGCGGGGAGACCCAGTACTTC. It is translated as CASSSREGGETQYF.

This clone was detected once. This sequence joins TRBV2 and TRBJ2-3; 10 nucleotides line up with TRBD2. CDR1 SNHLY and CDR2 FYNNEI come from the germline V gene. Unmatched junction bases numbered 5, after V lost 4 bases and J lost 1 base. The CDR3 spans 16 residues. The DNA of the CDR3 is TGTGCCAGCAGTGGGACCGGGACTAGCGGCACAGATACGCAGTATTTT. Its protein is CASSGTGTSGTDTQYF.

The chain uses TRBV28 and TRBJ2-6; a weak D match, TRBD2 (5 bases). Germline V gives CDR1 MDHEN, CDR2 SYDVKM. Trimming removed 6 bases from V and 4 bases from J, with 10 bases in between. The CDR3 has 14 amino acids. As DNA, the CDR3 is TGTGCCAGCAGGGGAGTTCTCGGGGCCAACGTCCTGACTTTC. Its translation is CASRGVLGANVLTF.

This chain joins TRBV6-6 and TRBJ2-1, with D tentatively TRBD2 (5 bases). This CDR3 comprises 12 residues. Germline V gene sequence: CDR1 MNHNY, CDR2 SVGAGI (reference sequence). CDR3 region: CAAGENYNEQFF. The CDR3 DNA reads TGTGCGGCGGGTGAGAACTACAATGAGCAGTTCTTC.

This clone was seen only a few times. V is TRBV10-3 and J is TRBJ2-5; perhaps TRBD1 as D (5 bases). CDR1 is ENHRY and CDR2 is SYGVKD in the germline V gene. The CDR3 spans 13 residues. Trimming took off 2 bases at V and 2 bases at J, with 6 bases between the two ends. The CDR3 loop is CAISERQQETQYF. The CDR3 DNA reads TGTGCCATCAGTGAGCGACAGCAAGAGACCCAGTACTTC.

The V call is TRBV9, the J call TRBJ1-1; D not resolved. V lost 7 bases and J lost 1, with 17 bases in between. This CDR3 spans 15 amino acids. CDR1 SGDLS and CDR2 YYNGEE come from the germline V gene. The chain's CDR3 is CASGLTELQNTEAFF. The CDR3, as DNA: TGTGCCAGCGGCTTAACAGAACTCCAGAACACTGAAGCTTTCTTT. The full variable domain, its missing parts supplied by reference TRBV9 and TRBJ1-1, is DSGVTQTPKHLITATGQRVTLRCSPRSGDLSVYWYQQSLDQGLQFLIQYYNGEERAKGNILERFSAQQFPDLHSELNLSSLELGDSALYFCASGLTELQNTEAFFGQGTRLTVV.